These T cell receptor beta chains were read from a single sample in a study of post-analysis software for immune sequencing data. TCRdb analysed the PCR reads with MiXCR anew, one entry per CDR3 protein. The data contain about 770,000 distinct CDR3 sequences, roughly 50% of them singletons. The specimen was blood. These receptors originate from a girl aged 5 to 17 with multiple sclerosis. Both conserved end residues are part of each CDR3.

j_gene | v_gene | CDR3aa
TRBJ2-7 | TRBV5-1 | CASSFRPGSYEQYF
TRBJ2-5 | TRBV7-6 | CASSWPGIQETQYF
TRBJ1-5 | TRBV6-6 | CASSRDLELHF
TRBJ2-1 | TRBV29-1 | CSGGSFSYNEQFF
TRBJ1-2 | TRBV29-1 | CSVEVGKADYGYTF
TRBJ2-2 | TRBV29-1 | CSVRRQGGSGELFF
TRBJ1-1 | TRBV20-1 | CSAVRGENTEAFF
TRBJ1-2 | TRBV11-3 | CASSLGWGRYGYTF
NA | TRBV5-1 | CASSLGNTGFGEQYF
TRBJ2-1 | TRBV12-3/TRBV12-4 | CASSPSGDAYNEQFF
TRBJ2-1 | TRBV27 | CASSLSEVKGYPQWEQFF
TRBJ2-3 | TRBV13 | CASSLGTSGDPTDTQYF
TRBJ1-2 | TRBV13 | CASSLGSWDGYTF
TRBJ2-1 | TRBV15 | CATSSLNPGLAGDEQFF
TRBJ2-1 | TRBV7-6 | CASSLVASESHNEQFF
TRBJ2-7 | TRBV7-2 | CASSLTEGHEQYF
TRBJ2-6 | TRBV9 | CASAGTGESGANVLTF
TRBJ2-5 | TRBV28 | CASSLVLPGPKETQYF
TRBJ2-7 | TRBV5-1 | CASSWNRDTSNPYEQYF
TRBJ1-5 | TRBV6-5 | CASSPRAVNQPQHF
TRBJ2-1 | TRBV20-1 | CSAQLGTSSYEQFF
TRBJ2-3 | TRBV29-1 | CSVPGTDTQYF
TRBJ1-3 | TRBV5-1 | CASTDASGNTIYF
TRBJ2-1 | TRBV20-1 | CSARRTSSYNEQFF
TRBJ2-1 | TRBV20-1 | CSAPAPALQFF
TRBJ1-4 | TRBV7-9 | CASSYRAIGVAEKLFF
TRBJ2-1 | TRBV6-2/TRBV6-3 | CASSNNRGAEQFF
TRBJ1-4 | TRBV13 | CASSLGAGTEKLFF
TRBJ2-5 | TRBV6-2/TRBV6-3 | CASTSLADLQETQYF
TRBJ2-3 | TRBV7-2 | CASSALTGDPPPDTQYF
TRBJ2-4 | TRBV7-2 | CASSLVGTSGSVTKNIQYF
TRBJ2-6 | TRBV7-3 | CASSLYGGAGSGANVLTF
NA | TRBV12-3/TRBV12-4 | CASSLGQGANEQYF
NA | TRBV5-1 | CASSLAGQGAFYEQYF
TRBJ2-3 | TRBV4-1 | CASSQDGGRGDTQYF
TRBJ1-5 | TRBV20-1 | CSASPGLGDQPQHF
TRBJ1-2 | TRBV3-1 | CASSPNTANYGYTF
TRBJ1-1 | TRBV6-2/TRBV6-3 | CASSYEGPLTEAFF
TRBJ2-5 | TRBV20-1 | CSAQLDGETQYF
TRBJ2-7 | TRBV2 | CASSSILKTGRYEQYF
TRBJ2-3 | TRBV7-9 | CASSPKKGTSTDTQYF
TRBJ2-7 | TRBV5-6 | CASSRGTASSYEQYF
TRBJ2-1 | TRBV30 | CAGRAGGVNEQFF
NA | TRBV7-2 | CASGSGPVGNEQYF
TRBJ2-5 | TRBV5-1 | CASSLVQGPQYF
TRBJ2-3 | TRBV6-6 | CASSTPGQATDTQYF
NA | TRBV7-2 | CASSPKGLAVYEQYF
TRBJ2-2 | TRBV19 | CASSPWVLTGELFF
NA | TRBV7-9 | CASSGGSTYEQYF
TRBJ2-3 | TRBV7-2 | CASSLMFPGEDTQYF
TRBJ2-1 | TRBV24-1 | CATSDPQGTPDEQFF
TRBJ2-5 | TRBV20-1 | CSARDPTGGAETQYF
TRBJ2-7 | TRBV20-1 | CSAHDGFPPYEQYF
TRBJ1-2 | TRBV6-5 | CASTDARGGGYTF
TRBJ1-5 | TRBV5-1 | CASSAAGVGPQHF
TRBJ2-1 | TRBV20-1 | CSAEADTYNEQFF
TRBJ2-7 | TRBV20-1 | CSARGTGSLYEQYF
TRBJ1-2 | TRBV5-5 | CASSKGEFGYTF
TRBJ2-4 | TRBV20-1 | CSAYDRETKNIQYF
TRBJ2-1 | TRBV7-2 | CASSSSGRRQFF